Listed here are 32 T cell receptor beta chains from one sample, sequenced in a study of molecular identifiers for immune sequencing clone quantification. In TCRdb, the PCR reads were re-called with MiXCR into one record per CDR3 protein. The repertoire holds approximately 630,000 distinct CDR3 sequences, with about 25% as singletons. The source material was naive CD8+ T cells from blood, with Jurkat cell RNA spiked in. Subset described: FACS-sorted CD8+CD4-CCR7+CD45RA+ naive T cells. The receptors were sampled from a human donor in good health. Some libraries in this study had Jurkat cell RNA spiked in.

This clonotype showed up many times. The V and J genes are TRBV13 and TRBJ2-5, with 9 bases matching TRBD2. The germline V gene has CDR1 PRHDT and CDR2 FYEKMQ (reference sequence). V lost 0 bases to trimming and J lost 5 bases; unmatched junction nucleotides: 10. There are 17 residues in the CDR3. In nucleotides, the CDR3 is TGTGCCAGCAGCTTAGGATCAAGCGGGAGGATCATGGAGACCCAGTACTTC. Protein: CASSLGSSGRIMETQYF.

V and J are TRBV9 and TRBJ1-1, with 11 nucleotides matching TRBD1. V lost 3 bases and J lost 6; bases outside the gene matches: 13. This CDR3 region has 17 residues. Per germline, CDR1 SGDLS and CDR2 YYNGEE. The CDR3 region has the DNA TGTGCCAGCAGCGCGCAGAATGAACCGGGACAGGGGGCTGAAGCTTTCTTT. Amino acid sequence: CASSAQNEPGQGAEAFF.

In regard to this clonotype: A read error is possible here, since a much larger clone lies one base away. The chain links TRBV19 to TRBJ1-2; no clear D. Germline CDR1 is LNHDA and CDR2 is SQIVND (reference sequence). The CDR3 runs 14 residues. The CDR3 loop is CASSMLPGSYGCTF. The DNA of the CDR3 is TGTGCCAGTAGTATGTTACCAGGATCCTATGGCTGCACCTTC.

This clonotype was seen repeatedly, ten times or more. For the CDR3, the DNA is TGTGCCAGCAGTTATGACACCCGGAGCTCCTACGAGCAGTACTTC. Its translation: CASSYDTRSSYEQYF. The rearrangement uses TRBV6-2 or TRBV6-3 and TRBJ2-7; no definite D call. The V and J ends lost 3 bases and 0 bases respectively, with 12 bases between them. Germline V gene sequence: CDR1 MNHEY, CDR2 SVGEGT. The CDR3 is 15 residues long.

CDR3 protein: CASSPSSGTGIEQYF. CDR3 bases: TGTGCCAGCAGCCCCTCCTCCGGGACAGGGATTGAGCAGTACTTC. This chain links TRBV14 with TRBJ2-7; 9 bases align to TRBD1. The CDR3 is 15 amino acids. Trimming took 4 bases from V and 7 from J; bases not matched to a gene: 11. CDR1 and CDR2 (germline): SGHDN, FVKESK.

This clonotype appeared many times. V is TRBV30 and J is TRBJ2-3; a possible D gene is TRBD2 (6 bases). This CDR3 has 13 residues. Trimming pared 7 bases from V and 1 base from J, leaving 12 bases between. CDR1 GTSNPN and CDR2 SVGIG come from the germline V gene (reference sequence). CDR3 sequence reads: CASTGVGTDTQYF. The DNA of the CDR3 is TGTGCCTCCACGGGAGTAGGCACAGATACGCAGTATTTT. The entire variable domain, with the rest obtained from reference TRBV30 and TRBJ2-3, is as follows: SQTIHQWPATLVQPVGSPLSLECTVEGTSNPNLYWYRQAAGRGLQLLFYSVGIGQISSEVPQNLSASRPQDRQFILSSKKLLLSDSGFYLCASTGVGTDTQYFGPGTRLTVL.

Many counts were recorded for this clonotype. The CDR3 bases are TGTGCCAGCAGCTACCGGGACTACTCCTACGAGCAGTACTTC. This encodes CASSYRDYSYEQYF. V and J are TRBV7-9 and TRBJ2-7; TRBD2 aligns across 7 bases. Trimming at V came to 4 bases and at J to 0 bases, leaving 3 bases not matched to a gene. CDR1 is SEHNR, CDR2 FQNEAQ, per germline (reference sequence). The CDR3 has 14 amino acids.

The chain joins TRBV20-1 to TRBJ2-7; 8 bases agree with TRBD2. Per the germline V gene, CDR1 is DFQATT and CDR2 is SNEGSKA (reference sequence). V gave up 5 bases and J gave up 6 bases; unmatched junction bases: 15. The CDR3 has 15 amino acids. This CDR3 is CSAHNTSGDLSEQYF. The DNA of the CDR3 is TGCAGTGCTCATAATACTAGCGGCGATCTCTCCGAGCAGTACTTC.

J is TRBJ1-4 and V is TRBV19; no definite D call. The germline V and J ends were trimmed by 3 bases and 8 bases, with 13 bases remaining between them. This CDR3 spans 14 amino acids. CDR1 is LNHDA, CDR2 SQIVND, per germline (reference sequence). In DNA form, the CDR3 reads TGTGCCAGTAGTATCGGATGGGTGAGCGAAAAACTGTTTTTT. Translation gives CASSIGWVSEKLFF.

The chain joins TRBV19 to TRBJ2-1, with D maybe TRBD1 (6 bases). With 4 bases removed from V and 0 bases from J, the gap between germline ends came to 13 bases. The CDR3 spans 16 residues. Germline V gene data show CDR1 as LNHDA and CDR2 as SQIVND (reference sequence). Here the CDR3 DNA reads TGTGCCAGTAGTACAGGGGCCCGGAGCTCCTACAATGAGCAGTTCTTC. This codes for CASSTGARSSYNEQFF.

This clonotype was counted once. A much larger clone sits a single nucleotide away, making a read error possible. The chain joins TRBV7-9 to TRBJ2-4; D remains ambiguous. CDR1 is SEHNR, CDR2 FQNEAQ, per germline (reference sequence). CDR3 size: 15 residues. CDR3 coding DNA: TGTGCCAGCAGCTTAGGGGCGGACCTCAAAAACATTCAGAACTTC. It translates to CASSLGADLKNIQNF.

To note about this clonotype: The conserved closing phenylalanine or tryptophan is absent in this CDR3, likely reflecting a read error. The V call is TRBV5-1, the J call TRBJ2-7, with D possibly matching TRBD2 (5 bases). The germline V and J ends were trimmed by 2 bases and 3 bases, with 6 bases remaining between them. The V gene's germline CDR1 is SGHRS and CDR2 YFSETQ. The CDR3 covers 12 residues. In DNA form, the CDR3 reads TGCGCCAGCAGCTTAGAGGGCTACGAGCAGTACATC. Its protein product is CASSLEGYEQYI.

Points on this clonotype: Germline is not matched at one junction end, which may reflect a read error. The rearrangement links TRBV28 to TRBJ1-5; no clear D. CDR1 and CDR2 from the germline V gene are MDHEN and SYDVKM. CDR3 size: 13 residues. This chain's CDR3 is CASCLISNQPQHF. The DNA for the CDR3 is TGTGCCAGCTGTTTAATTAGCAATCAGCCCCAGCATTTT.

In this sample, this clonotype turned up a few times. The chain is built from TRBV10-1 and TRBJ2-3; 11 bases agree with TRBD2. The CDR3 runs 17 residues. Trimming removed 2 bases from V and 1 base from J; junction bases left unmatched: 5. The germline V gene has CDR1 WNHNN and CDR2 SYGVQD (reference sequence). CDR3 sequence reads: CASSEPASGGCTDTQYF. In DNA form, the CDR3 reads TGCGCCAGCAGTGAGCCTGCTAGCGGGGGGTGCACAGATACGCAGTATTTT.

This clonotype has ten or more counts. In DNA form, the CDR3 reads TGTGCCAGCAGCCTCACGCTAGCGGGCCCCGACACGCAGTATTTT. This gives the protein CASSLTLAGPDTQYF. The chain combines TRBV6-6 with TRBJ2-3; TRBD2 aligns across 8 bases. CDR1 is MNHNY and CDR2 is SVGAGI in the germline V gene (reference sequence). V lost 6 bases and J lost 9; bases outside the gene matches: 14. This CDR3 is built from 15 residues.

This clonotype was counted ten times or more. The V call is TRBV7-6, the J call TRBJ2-3; D possibly corresponds to TRBD2 (5 bases). The CDR3 sequence is 17 residues long. Trimming took off 8 bases at V and 0 bases at J, with 21 bases between the two ends. The germline V gene encodes CDR1 SGHVS and CDR2 FNYEAQ. CDR3 bases: TGTGCCAGCTCCCCGTCCCGGGGATACTCTAGCACAGATACGCAGTATTTT. Translation gives CASSPSRGYSSTDTQYF.

The V gene is TRBV4-3, the J gene TRBJ2-1, with D uncertain. V was pared by 1 base and J by 4 bases, with 11 bases between. The CDR3 is 15 amino acids. Germline values: CDR1 LGHNA, CDR2 YSLEER. The chain's CDR3 is CASSQVYGLYNEQFF. CDR3 DNA: TGCGCCAGCAGCCAAGTGTACGGATTGTACAATGAGCAGTTCTTC.

The chain recombines TRBV7-9 with TRBJ1-1; TRBD1 matches 7 bases. Germline V gene data show CDR1 as SEHNR and CDR2 as FQNEAQ (reference sequence). The CDR3 totals 15 residues. V was pared by 4 bases and J by 5 bases, with 10 bases of the junction left unmatched. In DNA, the CDR3 is TGTGCCAGCAGCTCCCCTGACAGGGTGGGTACTGAAGCTTTCTTT. Translated, it gives CASSSPDRVGTEAFF.

Written as DNA, the CDR3 is TGTGCCAGCAGCCCTAGCGTCCTCTCCTACAATGAGCAGTTCTTC. This sequence encodes CASSPSVLSYNEQFF. The rearrangement uses TRBV2 and TRBJ2-1; possibly TRBD2 for D (6 bases). CDR1 and CDR2 (germline): SNHLY, FYNNEI. Trimming took 6 bases from V and 0 from J, leaving 12 bases between them. The CDR3 spans 15 residues.

The sample holds many counts of this clonotype. The V and J genes are TRBV2 and TRBJ2-1; possible D gene TRBD2, 5 bases. Germline V gene sequence: CDR1 SNHLY, CDR2 FYNNEI. This CDR3 region has 17 residues. V was pared by 2 bases and J by 4 bases, with 18 bases between. This chain's CDR3 is CASSEFVGLVAYNEQFF. The CDR3 DNA follows: TGTGCCAGCAGTGAATTTGTCGGGCTAGTAGCGTACAATGAGCAGTTCTTC. Drawing the rest from reference TRBV2 and TRBJ2-1, the complete variable domain is EPEVTQTPSHQVTQMGQEVILRCVPISNHLYFYWYRQILGQKVEFLVSFYNNEISEKSEIFDDQFSVERPDGSNFTLKIRSTKLEDSAMYFCASSEFVGLVAYNEQFFGPGTRLTVL.

This clonotype was picked up many times. The chain is built from TRBV4-2 and TRBJ2-7; D is uncertain. V was clipped by 3 bases and J by 2 bases, with 14 bases between them. The CDR3 is 15 amino acids. The V gene's germline CDR1 is LGHNA and CDR2 YNFKEQ. The CDR3 nucleotides are TGTGCCAGCAGCCATAGTCCCCTAGAAACCTACGAGCAGTACTTC. Translating it yields CASSHSPLETYEQYF.

The rearrangement uses TRBV29-1 and TRBJ2-7; 8 bases align to TRBD1. This CDR3 contains 16 residues. With V trimmed by 2 bases and J by 0 bases, 9 bases remained unmatched. Looked up from germline, CDR1 is SQVTM and CDR2 is ANQGSEA. In DNA form, the CDR3 reads TGCAGCGTTGAAAGCCGGACAGGGTCCACCTCCTACGAGCAGTACTTC. Amino acid sequence: CSVESRTGSTSYEQYF.

This clonotype was seen a handful of times. V is TRBV20-1 and J is TRBJ2-5, with TRBD1 identical over 11 bases. The CDR3 has 14 residues. The ends lost 5 bases at V and 2 bases at J; junction bases unmatched: 4. In germline, CDR1 is DFQATT, CDR2 SNEGSKA (reference sequence). This CDR3 is CSADGDRGQETQYF. The CDR3, as DNA: TGCAGTGCTGACGGGGACAGGGGGCAAGAGACCCAGTACTTC.

This clonotype has more than one count but fewer than ten. This chain links TRBV4-2 with TRBJ2-7; 8 nucleotides line up with TRBD2. This CDR3 comprises 15 residues. Trimming removed 1 base from V and 6 bases from J; junction bases left unmatched: 8. From germline, CDR1 is LGHNA and CDR2 YNFKEQ. This chain's CDR3 is CASSQAFQREIEQYF. The CDR3 region has the DNA TGTGCCAGCAGCCAAGCGTTCCAGCGGGAGATCGAGCAGTACTTC.

The V gene is TRBV9, the J gene TRBJ2-1, with 8 bases fitting TRBD2. The CDR3 length is 17 residues. J lost 1 base, V lost 0 bases, and 6 bases had no gene match. Germline values: CDR1 SGDLS, CDR2 YYNGEE. For the CDR3, the DNA is TGTGCCAGCAGCGTAGCTACTTCTAGCGGGTCCTACAATGAGCAGTTCTTC. It codes for CASSVATSSGSYNEQFF.

This clonotype was picked up a small number of times. The CDR3 nucleotides are TGTGCCAGCATGGGACAGGGGGTGGAATTTGGTCGCACTGAAGCTTTCTTT. Translation: CASMGQGVEFGRTEAFF. The V call is TRBV2, the J call TRBJ1-1; 11 bases are shared with TRBD1. J was trimmed by 4 bases and V by 7 bases; bases with no gene match: 14. Looked up from germline, CDR1 is SNHLY and CDR2 is FYNNEI. The CDR3 is 17 residues long.

This clonotype was recorded at least ten times. The rearrangement uses TRBV7-9 and TRBJ1-6, with a possible D match to TRBD1 (5 bases). V lost 3 bases and J 8 bases, leaving 11 bases between the germline ends. This CDR3 has 14 amino acids. The germline V gene has CDR1 SEHNR and CDR2 FQNEAQ (reference sequence). The DNA for the CDR3 is TGTGCCAGCAGCTTCCCCCTACAGGATTCACCCCTCCACTTT. It yields the protein CASSFPLQDSPLHF.

This clonotype appeared once. The V call is TRBV7-2, the J call TRBJ1-3; D gene uncertain. The CDR3 consists of 14 residues. V lost 1 base and J 0 bases, leaving 4 bases between the germline ends. CDR1 and CDR2 (germline): SGHTA, FQGNSA. CDR3 in amino acids: CASSLESSGNTIYF. The CDR3 region has the DNA TGTGCCAGCAGCTTAGAATCCTCTGGAAACACCATATATTTT.

This clonotype was detected only a few times. This chain uses TRBV5-5 with TRBJ2-3; the match to TRBD1 covers 8 bases. Germline V gene sequence: CDR1 SGHKS, CDR2 YYEKEE (reference sequence). The ends lost 3 bases at V and 5 bases at J; junction bases unmatched: 8. The CDR3 extends over 15 amino acids. The CDR3 region has the DNA TGTGCCAGCAGCTACCCGACAGGGGAAAAAGATACGCAGTATTTT. Protein: CASSYPTGEKDTQYF.

The rearrangement links TRBV23-1 to TRBJ2-1, with a weak D call TRBD1 (6 bases). TRBV23-1 is an ORF, with its function uncertain. Trimming cost V 10 bases and J 2 bases, with 21 bases left between them. This CDR3 is built from 16 residues. The CDR3 region has the DNA TGCGCCAACACGAAAATCAGGGGAATCGCCTACAATGAGCAGTTCTTC. Amino acid sequence: CANTKIRGIAYNEQFF.

This clonotype was detected only a few times. The gene calls are TRBV6-8 and TRBJ1-6; no clear D. V dropped 4 bases and J dropped 7 bases, with 17 bases sitting between them. The germline CDR1 and CDR2 sequences are MNHGY and SAAAGT. The CDR3 sequence is 16 residues long. The CDR3 reads CASSSSWTERNSPLHF. CDR3 DNA: TGTGCCAGCAGTTCCTCTTGGACGGAGAGGAATTCACCCCTCCACTTT.

This chain uses TRBV28 with TRBJ2-5, with D uncertain. V gave up 8 bases and J gave up 5 bases, with 18 bases separating them. Germline V gene data show CDR1 as MDHEN and CDR2 as SYDVKM. This CDR3 is built from 14 residues. The CDR3, as DNA: TGTGCCAGCTTAGGTGCTCCAGACGGGGAGACCCAGTACTTC. This sequence encodes CASLGAPDGETQYF.